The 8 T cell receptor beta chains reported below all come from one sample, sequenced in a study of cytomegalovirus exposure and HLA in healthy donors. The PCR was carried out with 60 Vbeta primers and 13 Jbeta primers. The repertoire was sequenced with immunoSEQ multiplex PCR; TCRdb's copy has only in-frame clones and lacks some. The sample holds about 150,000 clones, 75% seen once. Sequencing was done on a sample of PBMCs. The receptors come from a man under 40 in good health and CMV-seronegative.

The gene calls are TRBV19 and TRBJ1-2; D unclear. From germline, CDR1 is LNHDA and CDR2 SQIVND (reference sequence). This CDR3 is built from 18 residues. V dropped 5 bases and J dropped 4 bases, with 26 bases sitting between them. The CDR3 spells CASSPRSTSTMRAYGYTF. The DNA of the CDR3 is TGTGCCAGTAGTCCGCGTTCCACTTCGACAATGAGGGCCTATGGCTACACCTTC.

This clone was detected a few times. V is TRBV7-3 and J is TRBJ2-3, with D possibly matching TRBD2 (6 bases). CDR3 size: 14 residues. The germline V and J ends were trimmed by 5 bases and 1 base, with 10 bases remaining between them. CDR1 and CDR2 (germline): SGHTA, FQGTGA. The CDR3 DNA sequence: TGTGCCAGCAGCCGCACGGGGGGCACAGATACGCAGTATTTT. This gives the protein CASSRTGGTDTQYF. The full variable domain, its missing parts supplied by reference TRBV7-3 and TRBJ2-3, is GAGVSQTPSNKVTEKGKYVELRCDPISGHTALYWYRQSLGQGPEFLIYFQGTGAADDSGLPNDRFFAVRPEGSVSTLKIQRTERGDSAVYLCASSRTGGTDTQYFGPGTRLTVL.

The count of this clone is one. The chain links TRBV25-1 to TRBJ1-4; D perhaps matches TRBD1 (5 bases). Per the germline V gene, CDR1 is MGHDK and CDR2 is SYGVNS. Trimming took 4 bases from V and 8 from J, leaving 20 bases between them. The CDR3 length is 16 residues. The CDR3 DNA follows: TGTGCCAGCAGTGCGAGTTCAGGGAGGAAAAAGGAAAAACTGTTTTTT. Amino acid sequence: CASSASSGRKKEKLFF.

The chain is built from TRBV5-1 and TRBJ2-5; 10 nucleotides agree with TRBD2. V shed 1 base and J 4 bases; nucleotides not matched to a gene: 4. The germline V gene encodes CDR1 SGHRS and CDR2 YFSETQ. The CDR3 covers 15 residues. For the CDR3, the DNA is TGCGCCAGCAGCTTGTTAGCGGGAGGTGGAGAGACCCAGTACTTC. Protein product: CASSLLAGGGETQYF.

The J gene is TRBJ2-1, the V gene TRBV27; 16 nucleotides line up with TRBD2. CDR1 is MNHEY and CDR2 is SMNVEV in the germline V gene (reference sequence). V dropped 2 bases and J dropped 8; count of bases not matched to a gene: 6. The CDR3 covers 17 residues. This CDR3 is CASSLLSGTSGGDEQFF. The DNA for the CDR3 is TGTGCCAGCAGTTTACTATCCGGGACTAGCGGGGGGGATGAGCAGTTCTTC.

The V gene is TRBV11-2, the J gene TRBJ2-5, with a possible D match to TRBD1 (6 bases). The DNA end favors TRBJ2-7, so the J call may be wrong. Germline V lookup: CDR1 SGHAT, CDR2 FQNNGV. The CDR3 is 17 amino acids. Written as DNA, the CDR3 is TGTGCCAGCAGCCCCTACCCCAGGGGCCCGAGCTCCTACGAGCAGTACTTC. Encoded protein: CASSPYPRGPSSYEQYF.

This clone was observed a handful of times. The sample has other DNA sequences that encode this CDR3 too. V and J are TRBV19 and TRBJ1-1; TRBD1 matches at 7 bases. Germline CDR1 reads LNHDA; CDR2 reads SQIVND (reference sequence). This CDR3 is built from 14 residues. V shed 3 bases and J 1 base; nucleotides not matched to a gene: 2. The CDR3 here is CASSIRQGNTEAFF. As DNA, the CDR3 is TGTGCCAGTAGTATCAGACAGGGGAACACTGAAGCTTTCTTT.

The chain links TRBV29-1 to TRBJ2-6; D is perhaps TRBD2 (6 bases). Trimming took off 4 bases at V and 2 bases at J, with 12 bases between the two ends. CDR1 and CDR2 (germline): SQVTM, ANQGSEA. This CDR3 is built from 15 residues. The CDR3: CSVVGGSTGANVLTF. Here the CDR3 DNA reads TGCAGCGTTGTAGGAGGGTCCACTGGGGCCAACGTCCTGACTTTC.